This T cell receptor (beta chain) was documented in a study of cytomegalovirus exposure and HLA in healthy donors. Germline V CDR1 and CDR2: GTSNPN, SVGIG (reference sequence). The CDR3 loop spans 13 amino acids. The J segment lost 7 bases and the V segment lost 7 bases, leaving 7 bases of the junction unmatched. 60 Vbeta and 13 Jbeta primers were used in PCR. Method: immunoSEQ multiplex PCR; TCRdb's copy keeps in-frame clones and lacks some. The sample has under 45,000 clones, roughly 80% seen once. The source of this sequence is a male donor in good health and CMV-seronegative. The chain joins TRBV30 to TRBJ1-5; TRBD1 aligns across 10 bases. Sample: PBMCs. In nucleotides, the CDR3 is TGTGCCTTGGGACAGGGGTTAGGGCAGCCCCAGCATTTT. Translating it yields CALGQGLGQPQHF.